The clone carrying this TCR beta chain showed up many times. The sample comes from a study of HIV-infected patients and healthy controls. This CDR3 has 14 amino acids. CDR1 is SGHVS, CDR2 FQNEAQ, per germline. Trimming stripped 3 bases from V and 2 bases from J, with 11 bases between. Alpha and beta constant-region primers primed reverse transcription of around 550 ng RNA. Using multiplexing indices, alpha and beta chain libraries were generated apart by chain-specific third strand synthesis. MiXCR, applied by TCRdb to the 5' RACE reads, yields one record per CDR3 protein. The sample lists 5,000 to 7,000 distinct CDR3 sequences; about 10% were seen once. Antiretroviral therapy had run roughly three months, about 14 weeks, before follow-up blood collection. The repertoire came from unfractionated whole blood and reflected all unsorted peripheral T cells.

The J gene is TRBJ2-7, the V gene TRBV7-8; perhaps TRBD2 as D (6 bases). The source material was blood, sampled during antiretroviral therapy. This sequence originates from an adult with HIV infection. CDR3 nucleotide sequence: TGTGCCAGCAGCTTTGGGACGGGGGCCTACGAGCAGTACTTC. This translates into CASSFGTGAYEQYF.